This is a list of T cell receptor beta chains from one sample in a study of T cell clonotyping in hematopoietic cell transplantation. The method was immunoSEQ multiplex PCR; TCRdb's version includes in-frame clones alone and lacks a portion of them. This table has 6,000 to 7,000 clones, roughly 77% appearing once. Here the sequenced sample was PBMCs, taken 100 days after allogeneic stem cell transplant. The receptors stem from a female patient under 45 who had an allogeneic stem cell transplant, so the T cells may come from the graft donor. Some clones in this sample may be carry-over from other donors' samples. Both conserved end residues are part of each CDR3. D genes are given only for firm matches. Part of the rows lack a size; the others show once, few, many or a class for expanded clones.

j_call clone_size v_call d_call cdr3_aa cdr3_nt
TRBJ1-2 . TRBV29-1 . CSVERGKYGYTF TGCAGCGTTGAAAGGGGCAAGTATGGCTACACCTTC
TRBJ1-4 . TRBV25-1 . CASSPHRGGADEKLFF TGTGCCAGCAGTCCACACCGGGGAGGGGCAGATGAAAAACTGTTTTTT
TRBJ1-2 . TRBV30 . CAWSTNYGYTF TGTGCCTGGAGTACAAACTATGGCTACACCTTC
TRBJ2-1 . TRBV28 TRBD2 CASASGTSGRYEQFF TGTGCCAGTGCCTCCGGGACTAGCGGGAGATATGAGCAGTTCTTC
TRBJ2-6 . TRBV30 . CAYLRSGANVLTF TGTGCCTACCTCCGCTCTGGGGCCAACGTCCTGACTTTC
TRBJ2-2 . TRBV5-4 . CASSFGQTGELFF TGTGCCAGCAGCTTCGGACAGACCGGGGAGCTGTTTTTT
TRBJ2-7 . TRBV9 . CASSGSGVSYEQYF TGTGCCAGCAGCGGCTCGGGGGTTTCCTACGAGCAGTACTTC
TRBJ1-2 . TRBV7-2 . CASSSLAYGYTF TGTGCCAGCAGTTCCCTGGCGTATGGCTACACCTTC
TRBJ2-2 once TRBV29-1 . CSVWVPTGELFF TGCAGCGTTTGGGTCCCGACCGGGGAGCTGTTTTTT
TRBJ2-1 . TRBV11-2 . CASSLGQVGEQFF TGTGCCAGCAGCTTAGGACAGGTAGGTGAGCAGTTCTTC
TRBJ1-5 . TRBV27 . CASSQGAGAEGNQPQHF TGCGCCAGCAGCCAAGGAGCGGGGGCGGAGGGCAATCAGCCCCAGCATTTT
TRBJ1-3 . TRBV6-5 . CASTDRWDTIYF TGTGCCAGCACCGATCGATGGGACACCATATATTTT
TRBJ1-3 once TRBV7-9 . CASSSRGTGNTIYF TGTGCCAGCAGCTCCAGGGGTACTGGAAACACCATATATTTT
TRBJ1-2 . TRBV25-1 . CASSVGRGDGYTF TGTGCCAGCAGTGTTGGGAGAGGTGACGGCTACACCTTC
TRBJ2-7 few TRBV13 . CASSFSQGGGYEQYF TGTGCCAGCAGCTTTAGCCAGGGTGGAGGCTACGAGCAGTACTTC
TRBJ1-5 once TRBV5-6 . CASSLRDSNQPQHF TGTGCCAGCAGCTTACGGGATAGCAATCAGCCCCAGCATTTT
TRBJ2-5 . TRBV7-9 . CASSFLEETQYF TGTGCCAGCAGCTTTCTCGAAGAGACCCAGTACTTC
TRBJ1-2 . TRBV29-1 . CSVNTFTAQGNGYTF TGCAGCGTCAACACCTTTACCGCTCAGGGTAATGGCTACACCTTC
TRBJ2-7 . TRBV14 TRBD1 CASSRGQGREQYF TGTGCCAGCAGCCGAGGACAGGGCCGCGAGCAGTACTTC
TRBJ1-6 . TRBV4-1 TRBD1 CASSQDTGTGGRNSPLHF TGCGCCAGCAGCCAAGACACGGGGACAGGGGGGAGGAATTCACCCCTCCACTTT
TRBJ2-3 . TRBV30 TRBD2 CAWSTSGGASTDTQYF TGTGCCTGGAGTACTAGCGGGGGGGCATCCACAGATACGCAGTATTTT
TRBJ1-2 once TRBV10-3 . CAIGPPDWQRGGYTF TGTGCCATCGGCCCACCGGACTGGCAAAGGGGTGGCTACACCTTC
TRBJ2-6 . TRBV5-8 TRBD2 CASSAGPSGGNVLTF TGTGCCAGCAGCGCCGGCCCTAGCGGGGGTAACGTCCTGACTTTC
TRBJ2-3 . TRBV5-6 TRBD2 CASSLRVSGGLTDTQYF TGTGCCAGCAGCTTGAGGGTTAGCGGGGGGCTAACAGATACGCAGTATTTT
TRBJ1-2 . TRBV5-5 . CASSLREDGYTF TGTGCCAGCAGCTTGAGGGAGGATGGCTACACCTTC
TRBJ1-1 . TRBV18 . CASSPQSGEGAEAFF TGTGCCAGCTCACCACAGTCAGGGGAAGGCGCTGAAGCTTTCTTT
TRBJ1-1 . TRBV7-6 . CASSAVKNTEAFF TGTGCCAGCAGCGCCGTCAAGAACACTGAAGCTTTCTTT
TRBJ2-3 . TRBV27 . CASSLLDGTDTQYF TGTGCCAGCAGTTTATTGGACGGCACAGATACGCAGTATTTT
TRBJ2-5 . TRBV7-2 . CASSPPGGQQETQYF TGTGCCAGCAGCCCCCCTGGCGGGCAGCAAGAGACCCAGTACTTC
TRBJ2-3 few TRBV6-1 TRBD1 CASKDRVGTDTQYF TGTGCCAGCAAGGACAGGGTAGGCACAGATACGCAGTATTTT
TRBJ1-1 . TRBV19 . CASLATGHYTEAFF TGTGCCAGCCTCGCAACGGGGCACTACACTGAAGCTTTCTTT
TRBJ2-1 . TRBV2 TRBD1 CASTGQEYNEQFF TGTGCCAGCACCGGACAGGAGTACAATGAGCAGTTCTTC
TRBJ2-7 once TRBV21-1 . CASWGAGDPYEQYF TGTGCCAGCTGGGGGGCAGGGGACCCCTACGAGCAGTACTTC
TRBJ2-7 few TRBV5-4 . CASSLGATSSYEQYF TGTGCCAGCAGCTTGGGGGCGACATCGTCCTACGAGCAGTACTTC
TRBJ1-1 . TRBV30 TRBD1 CASHRGPGAFF TGTGCCTCCCACAGGGGCCCGGGGGCTTTCTTT
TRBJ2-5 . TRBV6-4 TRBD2 CARTGTTAFETQYF TGTGCCAGAACTGGGACTACCGCATTTGAGACCCAGTACTTC
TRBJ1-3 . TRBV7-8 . CASSWDGGIGNTIYF TGTGCCAGCAGCTGGGACGGAGGAATTGGAAACACCATATATTTT
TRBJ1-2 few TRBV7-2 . CASSSRLFYGYTF TGTGCCAGCAGCTCACGACTCTTCTATGGCTACACCTTC
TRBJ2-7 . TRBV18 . CASSEEGAGGARTRTYEQYF TGTGCCAGCTCAGAAGAGGGGGCGGGAGGTGCCCGCACGCGCACCTACGAGCAGTACTTC
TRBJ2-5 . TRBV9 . CASSKHPGNQETQYF TGTGCCAGCAGCAAGCATCCCGGGAACCAAGAGACCCAGTACTTC
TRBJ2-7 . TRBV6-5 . CASPPAEKDEQYF TGTGCCAGCCCCCCGGCCGAGAAAGACGAGCAGTACTTC
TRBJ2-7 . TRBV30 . CAWSVRLAISYEQYF TGTGCCTGGAGTGTGAGGCTAGCGATCTCCTACGAGCAGTACTTC
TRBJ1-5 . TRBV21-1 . CASSEITMNSNQPQHF TGTGCCAGCAGCGAAATTACAATGAATAGCAATCAGCCCCAGCATTTT
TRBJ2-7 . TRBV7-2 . CASSPSYYEQYF TGTGCCAGCAGCCCCAGCTACTACGAGCAGTACTTC
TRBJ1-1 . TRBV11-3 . CASSLVGGGATEAFF TGTGCCAGCAGCTTAGTCGGGGGGGGAGCCACTGAAGCTTTCTTT
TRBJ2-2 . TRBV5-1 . CASSSGTGELFF TGCGCCAGCAGCTCGGGCACCGGGGAGCTGTTTTTT
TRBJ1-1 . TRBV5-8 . CASSLGLRNTEAFF TGTGCCAGCAGCTTAGGGTTACGGAACACTGAAGCTTTCTTT
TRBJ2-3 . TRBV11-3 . CASSFQTTTGTDTQYF TGTGCCAGCAGCTTCCAAACGACGACAGGCACAGATACGCAGTATTTT
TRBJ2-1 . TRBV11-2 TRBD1 CASSLRPGQGDEQFF TGTGCCAGCAGCTTAAGGCCGGGACAGGGAGATGAGCAGTTCTTC
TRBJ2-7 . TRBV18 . CASSPGPVPYEQYF TGTGCCAGCTCACCGGGCCCGGTCCCCTACGAGCAGTACTTC
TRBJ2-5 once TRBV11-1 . CASRSGETQYF TGTGCCAGCAGATCCGGGGAGACCCAGTACTTC
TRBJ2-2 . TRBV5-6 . CASSSGRPTGELFF TGTGCCAGCAGTTCCGGGCGTCCAACCGGGGAGCTGTTTTTT
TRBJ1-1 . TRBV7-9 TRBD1 CASSFATAGTGNTEAFF TGTGCCAGCAGCTTTGCGACAGCCGGGACAGGTAACACTGAAGCTTTCTTT
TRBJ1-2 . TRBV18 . CASSRADYGYTF TGTGCCAGCTCACGTGCGGACTATGGCTACACCTTC
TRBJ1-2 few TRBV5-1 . CASRMTGDGYTF TGCGCCAGCAGGATGACGGGAGATGGCTACACCTTC
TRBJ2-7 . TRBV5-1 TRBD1 CASTGTGGYEQYF TGCGCCAGCACTGGGACAGGGGGGTACGAGCAGTACTTC
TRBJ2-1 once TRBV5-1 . CASSLVAGAYNEQFF TGCGCCAGCAGCTTGGTTGCGGGGGCGTACAATGAGCAGTTCTTC
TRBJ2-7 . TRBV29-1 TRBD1 CSGRDRGTNEQYF TGCAGCGGAAGGGACAGGGGGACCAACGAGCAGTACTTC
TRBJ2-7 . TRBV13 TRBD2 CASSPGTSGPYEQYF TGTGCCAGCAGCCCCGGGACTAGCGGACCCTACGAGCAGTACTTC